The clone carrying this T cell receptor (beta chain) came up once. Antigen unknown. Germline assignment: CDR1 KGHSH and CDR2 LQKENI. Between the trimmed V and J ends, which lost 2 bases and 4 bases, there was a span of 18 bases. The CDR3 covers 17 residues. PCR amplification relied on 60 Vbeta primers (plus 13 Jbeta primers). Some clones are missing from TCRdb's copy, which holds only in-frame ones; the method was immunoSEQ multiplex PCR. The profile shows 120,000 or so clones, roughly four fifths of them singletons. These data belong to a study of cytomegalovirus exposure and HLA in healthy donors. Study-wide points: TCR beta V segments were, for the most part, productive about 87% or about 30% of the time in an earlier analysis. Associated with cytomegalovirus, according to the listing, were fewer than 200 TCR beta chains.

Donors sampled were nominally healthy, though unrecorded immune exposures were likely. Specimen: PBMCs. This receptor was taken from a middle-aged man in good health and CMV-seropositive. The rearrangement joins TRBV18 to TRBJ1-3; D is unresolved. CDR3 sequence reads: CASSPYSALSGGNTIYF. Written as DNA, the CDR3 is TGTGCCAGCTCACCATACAGCGCACTGTCGGGGGGAAACACCATATATTTT.